A selection of T cell receptor beta chains follows, all from one sample in a study of cytomegalovirus exposure and HLA in healthy donors. Libraries were prepared by immunoSEQ multiplex PCR; TCRdb keeps only in-frame clonotypes and omits some of them. This sample has around 200,000 clones; more than 65% occur once, and the top ten carry over 3.5%. The specimen sequenced was PBMCs. The receptors derive from a man aged 45-65 years in good health and CMV-seronegative. CDR3s include the opening cysteine and the closing phenylalanine or tryptophan. Each record gives: clone size, J gene, D gene, V gene, CDR3 protein, CDR3 DNA. A D gene is named only where the DNA matches it firmly. Rows may omit the clone size; those that give it use once, few, many or a size class.

. | TRBJ2-3 | TRBD1 | TRBV5-1 | CASRWTGTDTQYF | TGCGCCAGCAGATGGACAGGGACAGATACGCAGTATTTT
. | TRBJ2-2 | . | TRBV7-2 | CASSLRGLSTGELFF | TGTGCCAGCAGCTTACGCGGACTTAGTACCGGGGAGCTGTTTTTT
once | TRBJ2-1 | TRBD1 | TRBV7-9 | CVSSLGRTGGYNEQFF | TGTGTCAGCAGCTTAGGTCGGACAGGGGGTTACAATGAGCAGTTCTTC
. | TRBJ2-7 | . | TRBV5-6 | CASRRENYEQYF | TGTGCCAGCCGAAGAGAGAACTACGAGCAGTACTTC
. | TRBJ2-7 | . | TRBV5-1 | CASSLSFTTGAHEQYF | TGCGCCAGCAGCTTGAGCTTTACGACTGGGGCTCACGAGCAGTACTTC
. | TRBJ1-2 | TRBD1 | TRBV7-2 | CASSLLGTGIGYTF | TGTGCCAGCAGCTTACTAGGGACAGGGATTGGCTACACCTTC
. | TRBJ2-5 | TRBD2 | TRBV2 | CASSVRGAGETQYF | TGTGCCAGCAGCGTGCGGGGGGCGGGGGAGACCCAGTACTTC
. | TRBJ1-2 | . | TRBV30 | CAWSVATRGYTF | TGTGCCTGGAGTGTGGCCACGAGGGGCTACACCTTC
. | TRBJ1-1 | . | TRBV6-1 | CASSEQDLRAEAFF | TGTGCCAGCAGTGAACAGGACTTACGGGCTGAAGCTTTCTTT
few | TRBJ2-2 | TRBD1 | TRBV7-9 | CASRIDRGKTGELFF | TGTGCCAGCAGGATAGACAGGGGGAAAACCGGGGAGCTGTTTTTT
few | TRBJ2-2 | TRBD1 | TRBV9 | CASSEKNRGRRNTGELFF | TGTGCCAGCAGCGAAAAAAACAGGGGGCGCAGGAACACCGGGGAGCTGTTTTTT
. | TRBJ1-6 | TRBD1 | TRBV27 | CASSFLDRSRSSYNSPLHF | TGTGCCAGCAGTTTTCTGGACAGGTCCAGGAGCTCCTATAATTCACCCCTCCACTTT
once | TRBJ1-2 | . | TRBV7-9 | CASSLYGEGGGYTF | TGTGCCAGCAGCCTTTATGGGGAGGGAGGTGGCTACACCTTC
. | TRBJ1-3 | TRBD1 | TRBV4-3 | CASSPAQGENTIYF | TGCGCCAGCAGCCCAGCCCAGGGGGAAAACACCATATATTTT
once | TRBJ1-3 | . | TRBV18 | CASSPGTTGNTIYF | TGTGCCAGCTCACCCGGGACAACTGGAAACACCATATATTTT
. | TRBJ2-2 | TRBD2 | TRBV6-5 | CASRPWGGNTGELFF | TGTGCCAGCAGGCCATGGGGGGGGAACACCGGGGAGCTGTTTTTT
few | TRBJ2-2 | . | TRBV11-2 | CASSPRGADTGELFF | TGTGCCAGCAGCCCCAGGGGCGCGGACACCGGGGAGCTGTTTTTT
. | TRBJ2-6 | . | TRBV4-1 | CASSQDIGGGYSGANVLTF | TGCGCCAGCAGCCAAGATATAGGGGGGGGATACTCTGGGGCCAACGTCCTGACTTTC
once | TRBJ2-2 | . | TRBV4-1 | CASSQVIATGELFF | TGCGCCAGCAGCCAAGTAATAGCGACCGGGGAGCTGTTTTTT
. | TRBJ1-2 | . | TRBV7-9 | CASSPTEGGYTF | TGTGCCAGCAGCCCCACAGAGGGTGGCTACACCTTC
. | TRBJ1-2 | . | TRBV12-5 | CASVQDTYGYTF | TGTGCTAGTGTCCAGGACACCTACGGCTACACCTTC
. | TRBJ1-1 | TRBD1 | TRBV9 | CASSAFQGAGNTEAFF | TGTGCCAGCAGCGCGTTCCAGGGGGCGGGCAACACTGAAGCTTTCTTT
once | TRBJ2-1 | . | TRBV11-2 | CASSTEGGAYNEQFF | TGTGCCAGCAGTACAGAGGGCGGAGCCTACAATGAGCAGTTCTTC
. | TRBJ1-1 | . | TRBV10-3 | CAISESFSGGEGTEAFF | TGTGCCATCAGTGAGTCCTTTTCGGGGGGCGAGGGCACTGAAGCTTTCTTT
. | TRBJ1-1 | . | TRBV19 | CAPEWGGGTEAFF | TGTGCCCCCGAATGGGGAGGGGGCACTGAAGCTTTCTTT
. | TRBJ1-4 | TRBD1 | TRBV7-9 | CASSLGTGVEEKLFF | TGTGCCAGCAGCTTAGGGACAGGGGTTGAAGAAAAACTGTTTTTT
. | TRBJ1-5 | . | TRBV7-6 | CASSFPLPLFGNQPQHF | TGTGCCAGCAGCTTTCCCCTTCCCCTCTTCGGCAATCAGCCCCAGCATTTT
few | TRBJ1-1 | . | TRBV11-3 | CASSLGGTQAFF | TGTGCCAGCAGCTTAGGTGGGACTCAAGCTTTCTTT
. | TRBJ1-6 | TRBD1 | TRBV4-1 | CASSRSDRAYNSPLHF | TGCGCCAGCAGCCGTTCGGACAGGGCTTATAATTCACCCCTCCACTTT
. | TRBJ1-1 | . | TRBV5-6 | CASSYPGAGKAFF | TGTGCCAGCAGCTACCCGGGAGCAGGGAAAGCTTTCTTT
. | TRBJ2-7 | TRBD1 | TRBV6-6 | CASSDRQGTYEQYF | TGTGCCAGCAGTGACCGACAGGGTACCTACGAGCAGTACTTC
. | TRBJ2-1 | . | TRBV14 | CASSQDTVYNEQFF | TGTGCCAGCAGCCAAGATACAGTCTACAATGAGCAGTTCTTC
. | TRBJ1-3 | TRBD1 | TRBV18 | CASSPMTGLSGNTIYF | TGTGCCAGCTCGCCGATGACAGGGCTCTCTGGAAACACCATATATTTT
. | TRBJ1-4 | . | TRBV29-1 | CSVGSGDEKLFF | TGCAGCGTTGGTTCAGGGGATGAAAAACTGTTTTTT
. | TRBJ2-1 | . | TRBV6-1 | CASTHRVEQFF | TGTGCCAGCACCCACAGGGTTGAGCAGTTCTTC
. | TRBJ1-2 | TRBD1 | TRBV7-9 | CASSPTGGGRIYGYTF | TGTGCCAGCAGCCCAACAGGGGGGGGCCGGATCTATGGCTACACCTTC
once | TRBJ2-7 | . | TRBV7-3 | CASSPHGGGYEQYF | TGTGCCAGCAGCCCCCACGGGGGTGGCTACGAGCAGTACTTC
. | TRBJ1-2 | . | TRBV2 | CASKELNYGYTF | TGTGCCAGCAAAGAACTCAACTATGGCTACACCTTC
. | TRBJ2-5 | . | TRBV2 | CASSDLWESGVVETQYF | TGTGCCAGCAGTGATCTTTGGGAGTCAGGGGTTGTGGAGACCCAGTACTTC
. | TRBJ2-1 | . | TRBV2 | CASRALRGTRDEQFF | TGTGCCAGCAGGGCTTTACGGGGGACCCGGGATGAGCAGTTCTTC
. | TRBJ2-7 | . | TRBV7-9 | CASSLLPSADEQYF | TGTGCCAGCAGCTTATTGCCAAGCGCCGACGAGCAGTACTTC
. | TRBJ1-1 | . | TRBV10-3 | CAIGGGDEAFF | TGTGCCATCGGGGGAGGAGATGAAGCTTTCTTT
. | TRBJ2-1 | . | TRBV5-6 | CASSTQTVFYNEQFF | TGTGCCAGCAGCACCCAAACGGTCTTCTACAATGAGCAGTTCTTC
. | TRBJ1-3 | TRBD1 | TRBV19 | CASETGTGSGNTIYF | TGTGCCAGCGAAACCGGGACAGGGTCTGGAAACACCATATATTTT
. | TRBJ2-1 | . | TRBV10-1 | CASSGPRVNEQFF | TGCGCCAGCAGTGGTCCCAGGGTGAATGAGCAGTTCTTC
few | TRBJ2-1 | TRBD1 | TRBV5-1 | CASSLDRGTLFF | TGCGCCAGCAGCTTGGACAGGGGGACCTTGTTCTTC
. | TRBJ2-1 | . | TRBV7-9 | CASSLWQGRVRGNEQFF | TGTGCCAGCAGCTTATGGCAGGGGCGGGTGAGGGGAAATGAGCAGTTCTTC
once | TRBJ2-7 | . | TRBV21-1 | CASSKGKGSHEQYF | TGTGCCAGCAGCAAAGGGAAGGGGTCCCACGAGCAGTACTTC